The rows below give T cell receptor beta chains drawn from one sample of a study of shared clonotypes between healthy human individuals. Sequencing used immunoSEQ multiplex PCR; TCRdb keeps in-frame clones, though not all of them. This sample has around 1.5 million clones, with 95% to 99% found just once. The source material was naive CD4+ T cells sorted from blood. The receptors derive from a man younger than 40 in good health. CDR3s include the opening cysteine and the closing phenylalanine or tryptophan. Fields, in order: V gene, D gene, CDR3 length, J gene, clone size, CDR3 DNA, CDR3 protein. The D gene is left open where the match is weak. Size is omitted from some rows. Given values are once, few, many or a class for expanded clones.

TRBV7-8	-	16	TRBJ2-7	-	TGTGCCAGCAGCCAGTTTAATTACGCCCTCACTGTCGAGCAGTACTTC	CASSQFNYALTVEQYF
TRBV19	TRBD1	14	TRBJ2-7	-	TGTGCCAGTAGTTTCGGACAGGGCCCCTACGAGCAGTACTTC	CASSFGQGPYEQYF
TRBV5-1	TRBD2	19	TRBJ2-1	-	TGCGCCAGCCGAAAGAGGAGTAGCGGGAGGGCCAGGTTTTACTATGAGCAGTTCTTC	CASRKRSSGRARFYYEQFF
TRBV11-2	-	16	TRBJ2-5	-	TGTGCCAGCAGCTTAGCGAATTGGCGGGCACAAGAGACCCAGTACTTC	CASSLANWRAQETQYF
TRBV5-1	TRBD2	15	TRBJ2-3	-	TGCGCCAGCAGCTTGGAGTCGGGAGGCCCCGATACGCAGTATTTT	CASSLESGGPDTQYF
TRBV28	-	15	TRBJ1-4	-	TGTGCCAGCAGTTTACTCGGGGGGGAACTTGAAAAACTGTTTTTT	CASSLLGGELEKLFF
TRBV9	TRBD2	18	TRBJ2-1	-	TGTGCCAGCAGCGTAGGGGCGGGAGGGCCTTTGAGTTTGAATGAGCAGTTCTTC	CASSVGAGGPLSLNEQFF
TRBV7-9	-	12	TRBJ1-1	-	TGTGCCGGCAGCTATGAGAACACTGAAGCTTTCTTT	CAGSYENTEAFF
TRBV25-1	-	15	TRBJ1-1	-	TGTGCCAGCAGTGCGATCGGTACAGGACGAACTGAAGCTTTCTTT	CASSAIGTGRTEAFF
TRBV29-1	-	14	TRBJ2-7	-	TGCAGCGCGGTCCCGGGCGACAGCTTTAGCGAGCAGTACTTC	CSAVPGDSFSEQYF
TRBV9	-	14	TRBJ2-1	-	TGTGCCAGCAGTATTTCGGGGCCCGGCAATGAGCAGTTCTTC	CASSISGPGNEQFF
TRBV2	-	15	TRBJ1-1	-	TGTGCCAGCAGTGTTTTTCAGGGCAGGGGCACTGAAGCTTTCTTT	CASSVFQGRGTEAFF
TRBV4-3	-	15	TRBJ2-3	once	TGCGCCAGCAGCCAAGACTTGCCTTCTAGTGGTACGCAGTATTTT	CASSQDLPSSGTQYF
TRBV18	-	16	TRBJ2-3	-	TGTGCCAGCTCACCCTTAGCGGTCACGCTGGGAGATACGCAGTATTTT	CASSPLAVTLGDTQYF
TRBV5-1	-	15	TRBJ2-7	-	TGCGCCAGCAGCTTGGCCCAGGGTGACTTTGTCGAGCAGTACTTC	CASSLAQGDFVEQYF
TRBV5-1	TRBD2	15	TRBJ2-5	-	TGCGCCAGCAGCCCAACCGCCGGGGGGGGTGAGACCCAGTACTTC	CASSPTAGGGETQYF
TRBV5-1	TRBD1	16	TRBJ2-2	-	TGCGCCAGCAGCCCGCCCGGGACAGGGGTGGCCGGGGAGCTGTTTTTT	CASSPPGTGVAGELFF
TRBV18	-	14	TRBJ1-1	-	TGTGCCAGCTCACCCTTGGGCTTGGGAACTGAAGCTTTCTTT	CASSPLGLGTEAFF
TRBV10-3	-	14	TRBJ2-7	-	TGTGCCATCAGCCCAGTTGGGGGCGATTACGAGCAGTACTTC	CAISPVGGDYEQYF
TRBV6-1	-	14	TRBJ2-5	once	TGTGCCAGCACCCCCCGGACGGGATCGGAGACCCAGTACTTC	CASTPRTGSETQYF